The text below deals with one T cell receptor (beta chain). These data originate in a study of blood T cells in healthy people across ages. Across the whole study: Per every two T cells, about one barcoded beta molecule was captured by template switching.

This CDR3 spans 18 amino acids. The ends lost 4 bases at V and 4 bases at J; junction bases unmatched: 13. Germline CDR1 SGDLS, CDR2 YYNGEE. Through a sample-barcoded 5' primer and a J-beta primer mix, a second PCR was run for roughly 6 to 11 cycles. All cDNA molecules were each tagged by a template-switch adaptor with 12 random nucleotides. Individual samples furnished no less than 3 million CDR3-containing paired-end reads apiece. TCRdb used MiXCR to reprocess the 5' RACE reads, holding one entry per CDR3 protein. Among about 780,000 distinct CDR3 sequences, around 50% were seen once, and the ten largest hold roughly 20%.

This TCR derives from a man older than 75 in good health. The V and J genes are TRBV9 and TRBJ2-2; TRBD1 aligns across 10 bases. Sequencing was carried out using blood. CDR3 residues: CASSKLDRGHRGTGELFF. Written as DNA, the CDR3 is TGTGCCAGCAGCAAGCTTGACAGGGGGCATCGGGGCACCGGGGAGCTGTTTTTT.